Detailed here is one TCR beta chain. Multiple sclerosis controls were treatment-naive patients with stable or active relapsing-remitting disease. Trimming cost V 6 bases and J 5 bases; bases outside gene matches: 16. The CDR3 totals 16 residues. CDR1 DFQATT and CDR2 SNEGSKA come from the germline V gene (reference sequence). When the RNA was reverse transcribed, random hexamers were used with an input of roughly 0.5 to 1 ug. MiXCR was run by TCRdb on the immunoSEQ multiplex PCR reads, yielding one entry per CDR3 protein. The table shows 150,000 to 200,000 distinct CDR3 sequences, with more than 90% occurring only once. The sample comes from a study of CD8 T cells in Susac syndrome.

This sequence originates from a human donor with multiple sclerosis. The chain couples TRBV20-1 to TRBJ2-5, with 9 bases that match TRBD2. The sample comprised CD4+ T cells from PBMCs. The chain's CDR3 is CSALPTTSGIGETQYF. The CDR3 DNA reads as TGCAGTGCCTTGCCCACGACTAGCGGTATTGGTGAGACCCAGTACTTC.